Following are 15 T cell receptor beta chains from one sample sequenced in a study of T cells after yellow fever vaccination. TCRdb recomputed calls from the 5' RACE reads with MiXCR, one row per CDR3 protein. The data hold 120,000 to 150,000 distinct CDR3 sequences, with 7.7% observed a single time. This sample comprised CD4+ T cells sorted from PBMCs, obtained 5 days after the yellow fever booster vaccination. These receptors all come from a man aged 30-40 years who received the YFV17D yellow fever vaccine.

This clonotype was detected ten times or more. V is TRBV25-1 and J is TRBJ2-7; TRBD2 matches at 10 bases. Trimming cost V 5 bases and J 0 bases; bases outside gene matches: 1. The CDR3 has 14 residues. Germline V lookup: CDR1 MGHDK, CDR2 SYGVNS. The CDR3 bases are TGTGCCAGCAGTCCTAGCGGGGGCTCCTACGAGCAGTACTTC. Translating gives CASSPSGGSYEQYF.

This clonotype has more than one count but fewer than ten. The chain links TRBV5-1 to TRBJ1-1, with D tentatively TRBD1 (6 bases). The germline V gene encodes CDR1 SGHRS and CDR2 YFSETQ. With 4 bases removed from V and 5 bases from J, the gap between germline ends came to 12 bases. The CDR3 is 13 amino acids. CDR3 nucleotide sequence: TGCGCCAGCAGCAGTCAGGGGAGGACTGAAGCTTTCTTT. It codes for CASSSQGRTEAFF. Full variable domain (remainder filled in from reference TRBV5-1 and TRBJ1-1): KAGVTQTPRYLIKTRGQQVTLSCSPISGHRSVSWYQQTPGQGLQFLFEYFSETQRNKGNFPGRFSGRQFSNSRSEMNVSTLELGDSALYLCASSSQGRTEAFFGQGTRLTVV.

This clonotype was counted many times. The V gene is TRBV3-1, the J gene TRBJ2-1; D perhaps matches TRBD2 (5 bases). Germline V gene sequence: CDR1 LGHDT, CDR2 YNNKEL (reference sequence). The CDR3 is 17 amino acids. V lost 1 base and J 4 bases, leaving 17 bases between the germline ends. The CDR3, as DNA: TGTGCCAGCAGCCAAGTCCTCGGCGGAGGCCGGTACAATGAGCAGTTCTTC. The encoded protein is CASSQVLGGGRYNEQFF.

This clonotype was recorded at least ten times. The chain joins TRBV20-1 to TRBJ2-5; TRBD1 or TRBD2 may be the D gene (5 bases each). Trimming removed 0 bases at V and 1 base at J, with 12 bases between. The CDR3 consists of 15 residues. Germline CDR1 reads DFQATT; CDR2 reads SNEGSKA (reference sequence). The CDR3 region is CSARDGRDGQETQYF. The CDR3, as DNA: TGCAGTGCTAGAGATGGAAGGGACGGCCAAGAGACCCAGTACTTC.

In this sample, this clonotype turned up many times. The V and J genes are TRBV5-1 and TRBJ2-3; TRBD2 aligns across 10 bases. The germline V gene encodes CDR1 SGHRS and CDR2 YFSETQ. The CDR3 runs to 15 residues. V lost 2 bases to trimming and J lost 5 bases; unmatched junction nucleotides: 5. CDR3 region: CASSFGLAAQDTQYF. CDR3 DNA: TGCGCCAGCAGCTTCGGACTAGCGGCACAAGATACGCAGTATTTT.

A word on this clonotype: This may stem from a read error, because a much larger clone lies one nucleotide away. V is TRBV25-1 and J is TRBJ2-5; D is unclear. Germline loops: CDR1 MGHDK, CDR2 SYGVNS. The CDR3 is 15 amino acids. The CDR3 protein is CASHPTNGPGDTPDF. In DNA, the CDR3 is TGTGCCAGCCATCCTACTAATGGACCGGGTGACACTCCTGACTTC. The complete variable domain, with remaining parts taken from reference TRBV25-1 and TRBJ2-5, reads EADIYQTPRYLVIGTGKKITLECSQTMGHDKMYWYQQDPGMELHLIHYSYGVNSTEKGDLSSESTVSRIRTEHFPLTLESARPSHTSQYLCASHPTNGPGDTPDFGPGTRLLVL.

This clonotype was seen at least ten times. The J gene is TRBJ2-1, the V gene TRBV24-1; the match to TRBD1 covers 7 bases. The CDR3 has 14 amino acids. Looked up from germline, CDR1 is KGHDR and CDR2 is SFDVKD. The ends lost 9 bases at V and 2 bases at J; junction bases unmatched: 6. The CDR3 bases are TGTGCCACCGGGAAAACAGGGGCCTACAATGAGCAGTTCTTC. Protein: CATGKTGAYNEQFF.

Many counts were recorded for this clonotype. The chain uses TRBV15 and TRBJ2-5; no definite D call. CDR3 length: 12 amino acids. Germline CDR1 is LNHNV and CDR2 is YYDKDF (reference sequence). The germline V and J ends were trimmed by 2 bases and 2 bases, with 3 bases remaining between them. CDR3: CATSRQQETQYF. DNA for the CDR3: TGTGCCACCAGCAGACAGCAAGAGACCCAGTACTTC.

This clonotype was counted many times. The junction and the germline gene differ at one end; a read error may be behind it. The CDR3 sequence: CASSLGLAGSTDTQYF. Written as DNA, the CDR3 is TGTGCCAGCAGCTTAGGGCTAGCGGGGAGTACAGATACGCAGTATTTT. The rearrangement uses TRBV5-1 and TRBJ2-3; 9 bases match TRBD2. This CDR3 region has 16 residues. CDR1 and CDR2 (germline): SGHRS, YFSETQ.

This clonotype was counted ten times or more. V gene TRBV28 combines with J gene TRBJ2-3; D possibly uses TRBD1 or TRBD2 (6 bases each). Trimming cost V 5 bases and J 4 bases, with 10 bases left between them. Germline CDR1 MDHEN, CDR2 SYDVKM. This CDR3 is built from 13 residues. CDR3 region: CASSTRGPDTQYF. The CDR3 nucleotides read TGTGCCAGCAGTACCCGGGGGCCAGATACGCAGTATTTT.

At least ten counts were recorded for this clonotype. CDR3 DNA sequence: TGTGCCACCAGCAGGGACCTTGTACCGGGACAGGGCGCCTACGAGCAGTACTTC. Protein product: CATSRDLVPGQGAYEQYF. This chain connects TRBV15 to TRBJ2-7; 9 bases line up with TRBD1. After removal of 3 bases from V and 2 bases from J, the junction contained 14 bases not matched to a gene. The CDR3 is 18 amino acids. Germline V gene lookup returns CDR1 LNHNV and CDR2 YYDKDF (reference sequence). Combining the CDR3 with reference TRBV15 and TRBJ2-7 gives the whole variable domain DAMVIQNPRYQVTQFGKPVTLSCSQTLNHNVMYWYQQKSSQAPKLLFHYYDKDFNNEADTPDNFQSRRPNTSFCFLDIRSPGLGDTAMYLCATSRDLVPGQGAYEQYFGPGTRLTVT.

The rearrangement links TRBV20-1 to TRBJ2-7; 10 nucleotides line up with TRBD1. CDR3 length equals 14 residues. Germline V gene lookup returns CDR1 DFQATT and CDR2 SNEGSKA (reference sequence). The V segment lost 3 bases and the J segment 1 base; nucleotides outside the gene matches: 3. The CDR3 region has the DNA TGCAGTGCTAGTGGGGGACAGGGGTCCTACGAGCAGTACTTC. This codes for CSASGGQGSYEQYF.

This clonotype was recorded at least ten times. The J gene is TRBJ2-3, the V gene TRBV10-3; D possibly uses TRBD1 or TRBD2 (6 bases each). Germline assignment: CDR1 ENHRY and CDR2 SYGVKD. This CDR3 contains 17 residues. Trimming removed 3 bases from V and 0 bases from J, with 16 bases in between. Here the CDR3 reads CAISEGGGPSSTDTQYF. Here the CDR3 DNA reads TGTGCCATCAGTGAAGGGGGAGGCCCGAGTAGCACAGATACGCAGTATTTT.

This clonotype was counted ten times or more. CDR3 amino acids: CASSPFQGKGMMEQYF. DNA for the CDR3: TGTGCCAGCTCACCTTTTCAGGGGAAGGGGATGATGGAGCAGTACTTC. This sequence joins TRBV18 and TRBJ2-7, with D maybe TRBD1 (6 bases). V lost 3 bases, J lost 7 bases, and 22 bases lay in between. The CDR3 extends over 16 amino acids. Germline V gene lookup returns CDR1 KGHSH and CDR2 LQKENI.

This clonotype was counted at least ten times. V and J are TRBV20-1 and TRBJ2-7; 8 bases match TRBD2. The V gene's germline CDR1 is DFQATT and CDR2 SNEGSKA (reference sequence). The CDR3 is 15 residues long. V lost 0 bases, J lost 2 bases, and 6 bases stayed unmatched. The CDR3 bases are TGCAGTGCTAGAGAACCGCTAGCGGGTGCCTACGAGCAGTACTTC. This sequence encodes CSAREPLAGAYEQYF.